These T cell receptor beta chains were read from a single sample in a study of cytomegalovirus exposure and HLA in healthy donors. Data came from immunoSEQ multiplex PCR; TCRdb stores just in-frame clones and leaves some out. The top ten hold 0.65% to 0.7% of the sample, which has approximately 98,000 clones, more than 90% seen once. Input material: PBMCs. Receptors originate from a young woman in good health and CMV-seronegative. The CDR3 runs from the conserved cysteine through the conserved F or W. A D gene is named only where the DNA matches it firmly. Clone size is given for some rows only: seen once, a few or many times, or a class if the clone is expanded.

>few|TRBV5-1|NA|TRBJ1-3
TGCGCCAGCAGCTTGGGGACCTCCGGGGCTGGAAACACCATATATTTT
CASSLGTSGAGNTIYF
>NA|TRBV4-1|TRBD1|TRBJ2-2
TGCGCCAGCAGCCAAGGGCCAGGGGGCAACACCGGGGAGCTGTTTTTT
CASSQGPGGNTGELFF
>NA|TRBV5-6|NA|TRBJ1-5
TGTGCCAGCAGCTTACAGGGAGTCCATCAGCCCCAGCATTTT
CASSLQGVHQPQHF
>NA|TRBV7-8|NA|TRBJ2-7
TGTGCCAGCAGCTTGCGGGGAAGGGAGCAGTACTTC
CASSLRGREQYF
>NA|TRBV6-1|TRBD1|TRBJ1-4
TGTGCCAGCACCCCAGGGGGCGCCCTTGAAAAACTGTTTTTT
CASTPGGALEKLFF
>NA|TRBV6-1|TRBD2|TRBJ2-1
TGTGCCAGCAGTGCTGGGTTTGCTAGCGGGGGGGGTAATGAGCAGTTCTTC
CASSAGFASGGGNEQFF
>NA|TRBV15|TRBD1|TRBJ1-5
TGTGCCACCACCAAGACAGGGGAGGGCAATCAGCCCCAGCATTTT
CATTKTGEGNQPQHF
>NA|TRBV27|NA|TRBJ2-5
TGTGCCAGCAGTTTCGGAGTCCAAGAGACCCAGTACTTC
CASSFGVQETQYF
>NA|TRBV27|NA|TRBJ2-3
TGTGCCAGCAGTGACGGGGGTAGCACAGATACGCAGTATTTT
CASSDGGSTDTQYF
>NA|TRBV6-5|TRBD2|TRBJ2-7
TGTGCCAGCAGTCGTAGCGGGGGGGCCTACGAGCAGTACTTC
CASSRSGGAYEQYF